A selection of T cell receptor beta chains follows, all from one sample in a study of blood T cell repertoires in COVID-19. Clones were sequenced by immunoSEQ multiplex PCR, and TCRdb holds only the in-frame ones, with some missing. This sample has 100,000 to 150,000 clones, with about 70% found just once. Sequencing used peripheral blood. Receptors were obtained from a man aged 60 to 75 with acute or convalescent COVID-19. The CDR3 runs from the conserved cysteine through the conserved F or W. Fields, in order: J gene, V gene, CDR3 protein.

J gene: TRBJ1-1
V gene: TRBV11-3
CDR3 protein: CASSRGSNTEAFF

J gene: TRBJ1-5
V gene: TRBV7-6
CDR3 protein: CASSLEGGNQPQHF

J gene: TRBJ1-4
V gene: TRBV2
CDR3 protein: CASSGQATPEEKLFF

J gene: TRBJ2-1
V gene: TRBV5-1
CDR3 protein: CASSFSPGLANEQFF

J gene: TRBJ2-7
V gene: TRBV5-1
CDR3 protein: CASSSLDSYEQYF

J gene: TRBJ2-3
V gene: TRBV29-1
CDR3 protein: CSVELIIGRGAGGTQYF

J gene: TRBJ1-2
V gene: TRBV13
CDR3 protein: CASSSDRGRIYGYTF

J gene: TRBJ2-2
V gene: TRBV19
CDR3 protein: CASSSQGAVGELFF

J gene: TRBJ1-5
V gene: TRBV6-5
CDR3 protein: CATRRPGGSNQPQHF

J gene: TRBJ1-6
V gene: TRBV27
CDR3 protein: CASSYWPPRQNNSPLHF

J gene: TRBJ2-1
V gene: TRBV6-5
CDR3 protein: CASRTGASSYNEQFF

J gene: TRBJ1-2
V gene: TRBV5-5
CDR3 protein: CASTLGDRGRFDYGYTF

J gene: TRBJ1-2
V gene: TRBV5-6
CDR3 protein: CASSLGEYYGYTF

J gene: TRBJ2-3
V gene: TRBV20-1
CDR3 protein: CSASGGRATDTQYF

J gene: TRBJ1-2
V gene: TRBV5-6
CDR3 protein: CASSLGGVDYGYTF

J gene: TRBJ2-2
V gene: TRBV15
CDR3 protein: CATRQRTGGSTGELFF

J gene: TRBJ1-2
V gene: TRBV6-2/TRBV6-3
CDR3 protein: CASSLGDGYTF

J gene: TRBJ2-1
V gene: TRBV6-1
CDR3 protein: CASSEGPEGTNEQFF

J gene: TRBJ2-7
V gene: TRBV5-1
CDR3 protein: CASGKTDDRYEQYF

J gene: TRBJ2-7
V gene: TRBV5-1
CDR3 protein: CASSPSLGQGEYEQYF

J gene: TRBJ1-4
V gene: TRBV19
CDR3 protein: CASRKTGTNEKLFF

J gene: TRBJ2-6
V gene: TRBV24-1
CDR3 protein: CATSDPTGDGANVLTF

J gene: TRBJ1-5
V gene: TRBV19
CDR3 protein: CASSINPAGTGGNQPQHF

J gene: TRBJ1-1
V gene: TRBV25-1
CDR3 protein: CASSRGMTEAFF

J gene: TRBJ2-7
V gene: TRBV6-6
CDR3 protein: CASRLAELYEQYF

J gene: TRBJ2-1
V gene: TRBV4-1
CDR3 protein: CASSITSGGAGDNEQFF

J gene: TRBJ2-3
V gene: TRBV11-2
CDR3 protein: CASSFTIIPGQGDTQYF

J gene: TRBJ2-1
V gene: TRBV27
CDR3 protein: CASSFTRLAGEVF

J gene: TRBJ2-6
V gene: TRBV2
CDR3 protein: CASSTGANVLTF

J gene: TRBJ1-2
V gene: TRBV21-1
CDR3 protein: CASSKEDREDGYTF

J gene: TRBJ2-1
V gene: TRBV11-3
CDR3 protein: CASSLPWRYNEQFF

J gene: TRBJ2-3
V gene: TRBV24-1
CDR3 protein: CATSGGVHTDTQYF

J gene: TRBJ1-1
V gene: TRBV5-4
CDR3 protein: CASSIRGRVHTEAFF

J gene: TRBJ1-2
V gene: TRBV6-5
CDR3 protein: CASSPWGANYGYTF

J gene: TRBJ1-2
V gene: TRBV30
CDR3 protein: CALGLSGYTF

J gene: TRBJ1-1
V gene: TRBV11-1
CDR3 protein: CASSLDRVHTEAFF

J gene: TRBJ1-1
V gene: TRBV7-2
CDR3 protein: CASRGGDLNTEAFF

J gene: TRBJ2-5
V gene: TRBV7-3
CDR3 protein: CASSLTAGTGVKTQYF

J gene: TRBJ1-1
V gene: TRBV5-1
CDR3 protein: CASGTQGGNTEAFF

J gene: TRBJ2-7
V gene: TRBV29-1
CDR3 protein: CSVEDPERSGDSYEQYF

J gene: TRBJ2-3
V gene: TRBV5-4
CDR3 protein: CASSLDAGEADTQYF

J gene: TRBJ1-1
V gene: TRBV6-5
CDR3 protein: CASSYGAGHTEAFF